This T cell receptor (beta chain) is from a study of post-analysis software for immune sequencing data. Study-level information: Both relapsing-remitting and secondary progressive multiple sclerosis featured among the disease courses, as did progressive-relapsing multiple sclerosis. The study's findings and limits: About five TRBV segments occurring more often in patients than controls included TRBV5-6, TRBV5-1 and TRBV20-1. People with multiple sclerosis had a significantly lower normalized Chao1 diversity than controls did. Samples made in the same batch grouped tightly together by F measure.

In the case of this clonotype: Its antigen is still unknown.

CDR3 length: 14 amino acids. Trimming cost V 0 bases and J 6 bases, with 10 bases left between them. Per germline, CDR1 SGHRS and CDR2 YFSETQ. Unique-molecular-identifier-tagged TCR beta cDNA libraries were used. TCRdb reanalysed the PCR reads using MiXCR and keeps one entry per CDR3 protein. The sample yields under 900,000 distinct CDR3 sequences, about 57% seen once. The receptor was isolated from a girl aged 5 to 17 with multiple sclerosis. The rearrangement links TRBV5-1 to TRBJ2-4, with D maybe TRBD1 (6 bases). Material for sequencing was blood. This CDR3 is CASSLAGHPNIQYF. In DNA, the CDR3 is TGCGCCAGCAGCTTGGCGGGACACCCAAACATTCAGTACTTC.